This T cell receptor beta chain was recovered during a study of T-cell reconstitution after alpha-beta-depleted transplantation in children. Broader study findings: A year post-transplant, T-cell counts and diversity derived mostly from newly produced T cells. As was reported, about two months after transplant, alpha-beta T cells came from several hundred expanded graft clones. Certain patients had high TCRbeta diversity at day 60, and it came from recipient T cells and thymic progenitors that survived.

The CDR3 covers 15 residues. Germline CDR1 is SGDLS and CDR2 is YYNGEE. Trimming left V 3 bases short and J 1 base short, with 13 bases between. Many counts were recorded for this clonotype. Antigen specificity is unknown. The authors prepared the TCRbeta library with unique molecular identifiers. TCRdb itself ran the PCR reads through MiXCR, one entry per CDR3 protein. This table has nearly 200,000 distinct CDR3 sequences, 5% to 7.5% appearing once. The specimen was PBMCs, collected before TCRalphabeta/CD19-depleted stem cell transplant. The TCR was taken from a girl less than two years old with combined immunodeficiency, due to receive a stem cell transplant. This chain connects TRBV9 to TRBJ1-1; D gene uncertain. Here the CDR3 reads CASSDNPYQNTEAFF. The CDR3 region has the DNA TGTGCCAGCAGCGACAACCCGTATCAGAACACTGAAGCTTTCTTT.